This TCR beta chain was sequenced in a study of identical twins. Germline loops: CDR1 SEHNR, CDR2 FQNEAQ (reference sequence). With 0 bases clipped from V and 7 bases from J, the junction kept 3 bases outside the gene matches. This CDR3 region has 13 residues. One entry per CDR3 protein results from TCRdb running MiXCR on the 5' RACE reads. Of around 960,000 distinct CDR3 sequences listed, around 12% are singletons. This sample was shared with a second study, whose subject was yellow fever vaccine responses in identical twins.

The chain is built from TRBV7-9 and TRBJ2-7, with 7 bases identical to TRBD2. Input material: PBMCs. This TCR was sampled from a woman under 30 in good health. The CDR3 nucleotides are TGTGCCAGCAGCTTAGCGGGAGGGCAAGAGCAGTACGTC. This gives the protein CASSLAGGQEQYV.